This record covers a single TCR beta chain. These data belong to a study of CD8 T cells in ankylosing spondylitis. This CDR3 contains 16 residues. The V and J ends lost 8 bases and 6 bases, in that order; junction bases with no gene match: 14. Looked up from germline, CDR1 is SGHTA and CDR2 is FQGNSA. Quantitative molecular-barcoded 5'-RACE generated the TCR beta libraries. In TCRdb, the 5' RACE reads were re-called with MiXCR into one record per CDR3 protein. The data hold 150,000 to 200,000 distinct CDR3 sequences, with 13% observed a single time. The J gene is TRBJ2-3, the V gene TRBV7-2; 10 nucleotides align to TRBD2. The sequencing sample was made of blood, either unsorted or a sorted T cell fraction (not recorded which). The origin of this receptor is a male donor with ankylosing spondylitis or in good health (not recorded which). For the CDR3, the DNA is TGTGCCAGCGGGCCCCTAGCGGGGGCGTGGGGGGATACGCAGTATTTT. Its translation: CASGPLAGAWGDTQYF.